This passage covers 3 T cell receptor beta chains from one sample sequenced in a study of blood T cell repertoires in COVID-19. Sequencing used immunoSEQ multiplex PCR; TCRdb keeps in-frame clones, though not all of them. Among under 200,000 clones listed, about 85% were seen once. Material: peripheral blood. These receptors all come from a man in his sixties with active or convalescent COVID-19.

The J gene is TRBJ2-3, the V gene TRBV24-1, with D tentatively TRBD1 (5 bases). Germline CDR1 KGHDR, CDR2 SFDVKD. Trimming removed 7 bases from V and 8 bases from J, with 12 bases in between. CDR3 length: 12 residues. The CDR3 bases are TGTGCCACCAGCGGCCTTCAGGGTACGCAGTATTTT. Protein: CATSGLQGTQYF.

This chain uses TRBV15 with TRBJ1-6; D is perhaps TRBD1 (6 bases). V lost 4 bases to trimming and J lost 10 bases, with 11 bases between them. The CDR3 spans 13 residues. Germline-derived CDR1 and CDR2 are LNHNV and YYDKDF (reference sequence). This chain's CDR3 is CATSIQGRSPLHF. The CDR3 DNA follows: TGTGCCACCAGCATACAGGGTCGGTCACCCCTCCACTTT.

This rearrangement joins TRBV20-1 to TRBJ1-1, with D possibly TRBD1 on 5 matching bases. The ends were cut back, 3 bases at V and 3 bases at J, with 11 bases in the middle. Germline V gene sequence: CDR1 DFQATT, CDR2 SNEGSKA (reference sequence). The CDR3 runs to 13 residues. This CDR3 is CSASRGGDTEAFF. The CDR3 DNA is TGCAGTGCTAGTCGCGGGGGAGACACTGAAGCTTTCTTT.